The clone carrying this T cell receptor beta chain was seen a few times. The source of the sample is a study of T-cell reconstitution after alpha-beta-depleted transplantation in children. Using unique molecular identifiers, the investigators prepared the TCRbeta library. TCRdb processed the PCR reads anew with MiXCR; each CDR3 protein has one entry. The sample carries about 370,000 distinct CDR3 sequences, 20% recorded once. The sample here was PBMCs from the stem cell graft donor, taken from the stem cell graft. This TCR came from a human donor who donated a stem cell graft to a child with acute myeloid leukemia.

The CDR3 sequence: CASSSRRNPGTGRADTQYF. CDR3 bases: TGTGCCAGCAGCTCCCGGAGGAACCCCGGGACAGGGCGCGCAGATACGCAGTATTTT. The genes are TRBV21-1 and TRBJ2-3; the table's D call of TRBD1 was not tested on the DNA. TRBV21-1 is tagged as a pseudogene. The CDR3 has 19 amino acids.